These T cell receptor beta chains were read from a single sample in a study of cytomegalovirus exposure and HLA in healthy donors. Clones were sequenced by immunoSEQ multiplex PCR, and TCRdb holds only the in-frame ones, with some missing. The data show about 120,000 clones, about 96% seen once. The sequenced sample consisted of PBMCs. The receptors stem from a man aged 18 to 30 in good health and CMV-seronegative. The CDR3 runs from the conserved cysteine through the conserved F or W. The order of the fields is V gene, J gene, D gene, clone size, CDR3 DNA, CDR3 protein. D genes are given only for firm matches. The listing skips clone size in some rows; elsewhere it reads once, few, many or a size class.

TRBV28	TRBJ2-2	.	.	TGTGCCAGCAATCTACCCATTAAACCGGGACAGAACACCGGGGAGCTGTTTTTT	CASNLPIKPGQNTGELFF
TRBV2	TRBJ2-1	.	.	TGTGCCAGCCCCGACGGACTCAGCTCCTACAATGAGCAGTTCTTC	CASPDGLSSYNEQFF
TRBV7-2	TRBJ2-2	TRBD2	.	TGTGCCAGCTCCTCGGGACTAGCGGGATCCGGGGAGCTGTTTTTT	CASSSGLAGSGELFF
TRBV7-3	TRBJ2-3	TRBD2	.	TGTGCCAGCAGCGGAGGGGGACTAGCGGGAGATACGCAGTATTTT	CASSGGGLAGDTQYF
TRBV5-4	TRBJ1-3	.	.	TGTGCCAGCAGCACAGGCGACAGGACCCCTGGAAACACCATATATTTT	CASSTGDRTPGNTIYF
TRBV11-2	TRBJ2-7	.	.	TGTGCCAGCAGCTTAGAATATTTGGTGACAGAGGCCTACGAGCAGTACTTC	CASSLEYLVTEAYEQYF
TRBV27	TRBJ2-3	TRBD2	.	TGTGCCAGCAGTTACGGGACTAGCTCCACTAGCACAGATACGCAGTATTTT	CASSYGTSSTSTDTQYF
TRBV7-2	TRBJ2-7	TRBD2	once	TGTGCCAGCAGCTTGAATAGCGGGATCCTAGGCGAGCAGTACTTC	CASSLNSGILGEQYF
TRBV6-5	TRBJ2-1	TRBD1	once	TGTGCCAGCAGTTACACGGACAGGGGGCAGGGTAATGAGCAGTTCTTC	CASSYTDRGQGNEQFF
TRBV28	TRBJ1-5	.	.	TGTGCCAGCAGCCCAGGGGGCAATCAGCCCCAGCATTTT	CASSPGGNQPQHF
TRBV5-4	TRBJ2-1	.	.	TGTGCCAGCAGCTTGTACGGGTTCCGGGGGACGGACTACTACAATGAGCAGTTCTTC	CASSLYGFRGTDYYNEQFF
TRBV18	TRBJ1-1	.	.	TGTGCCAGCTCACCTCCGGACAGTCAAGCTTTCTTT	CASSPPDSQAFF
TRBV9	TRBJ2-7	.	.	TGTGCCAGCAGCGTAGGCGCGGAGGGCTACGAGCAGTACTTC	CASSVGAEGYEQYF
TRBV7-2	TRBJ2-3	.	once	TGTGCCAGCAGCTTAGTTCGAACGGGGAGCACAGATACGCAGTATTTT	CASSLVRTGSTDTQYF
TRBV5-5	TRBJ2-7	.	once	TGTGCCAGCAGGGGAGAAGGAACCTACGAGCAGTACTTC	CASRGEGTYEQYF
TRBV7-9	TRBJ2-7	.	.	TGTGCCAGCAGTCACGCGGCAGGGCTTACCTACGAGCAGTACTTC	CASSHAAGLTYEQYF
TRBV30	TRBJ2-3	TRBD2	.	TGTGCCTGGGGACTAGCGGGAGGTCCCACAGATACGCAGTATTTT	CAWGLAGGPTDTQYF
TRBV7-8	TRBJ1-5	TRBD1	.	TGTGCCAGCAGCCTTTCTGGGACAGGGCATCAGCCCCAGCATTTT	CASSLSGTGHQPQHF
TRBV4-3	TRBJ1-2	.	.	TGCGCCAGCAGCCAAGATCGGGCTTTGGAAGAGGGTGGCTACACCTTC	CASSQDRALEEGGYTF
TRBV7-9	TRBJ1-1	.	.	TGTGCCAGCAGCTTAGTAGGAGCTGAAGCTTTCTTT	CASSLVGAEAFF
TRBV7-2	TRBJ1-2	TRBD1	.	TGTGCCGTGGGACAGACTAACTATGGCTACACCTTC	CAVGQTNYGYTF
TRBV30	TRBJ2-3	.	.	TGTGCCTGGACCACAGGGAGGGGCAGCACAGATACGCAGTATTTT	CAWTTGRGSTDTQYF
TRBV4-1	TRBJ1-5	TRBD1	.	TGCGCCAGCAGCCAAACTCACAGGGGGCAGAATCAGCCCCAGCATTTT	CASSQTHRGQNQPQHF
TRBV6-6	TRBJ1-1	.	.	TGTGCCAGCCACCGAATGGGGGGTCTTTCGAACACTGAAGCTTTCTTT	CASHRMGGLSNTEAFF
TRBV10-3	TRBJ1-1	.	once	TGTGCCATCAGTGAGTCGGGCGGGGAGACTGAAGCTTTCTTT	CAISESGGETEAFF
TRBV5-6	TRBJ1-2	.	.	TGTGCCAGCAGCTTGGCTTGGGGGGGAAGCGGCTACACCTTC	CASSLAWGGSGYTF
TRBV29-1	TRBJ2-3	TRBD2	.	TGCAGCGCCGCGAGCGGGATGGGGGCAGATACGCAGTATTTT	CSAASGMGADTQYF
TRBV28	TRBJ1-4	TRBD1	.	TGTGCCAGCACTAGACAGGGGAGGCGCGAAAAACTGTTTTTT	CASTRQGRREKLFF
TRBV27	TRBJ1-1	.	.	.	CASSFGPGGTEAFF
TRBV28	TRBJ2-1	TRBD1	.	TGTGCCAGCAGCCCCTCAGGGACAGGGTTTTTCAATGAGCAGTTCTTC	CASSPSGTGFFNEQFF
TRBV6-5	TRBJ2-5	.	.	TGTGCCAGCAGTCGGGGATTGCAAGAGACCCAGTACTTC	CASSRGLQETQYF
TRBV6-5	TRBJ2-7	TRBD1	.	TGTGCCAGCAGCCCGACAGGGGGGTGGTACGAGCAGTACTTC	CASSPTGGWYEQYF
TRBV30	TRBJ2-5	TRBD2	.	TGTGCCTGGAGACGACTAGCGGTACAAGAGACCCAGTACTTC	CAWRRLAVQETQYF
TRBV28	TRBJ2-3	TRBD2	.	TGTGCCAGCACCAGAGACGGGACTAGCGGAGGCACAGATACGCAGTATTTT	CASTRDGTSGGTDTQYF
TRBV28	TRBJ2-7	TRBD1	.	TGTGCCAGCAGTATACACCTGGACAGGATGTGGGAGCAGTACTTC	CASSIHLDRMWEQYF
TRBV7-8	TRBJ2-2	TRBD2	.	TGTGCCAGCAGCTTATTTGTCTCCGCGGGAGTCACCGGGGAGCTGTTTTTT	CASSLFVSAGVTGELFF
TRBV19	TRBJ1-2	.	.	TGTGCCAGTAGTAGGCTTTATGGCTACACCTTC	CASSRLYGYTF
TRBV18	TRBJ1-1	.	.	TGTGCCAGCTCAAGAACACCGAACACTGAAGCTTTCTTT	CASSRTPNTEAFF
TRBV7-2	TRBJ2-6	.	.	TGTGCCAGCAGCCCCGTGGGGGGAGGATCTGGGGCCAACGTCCTGACTTTC	CASSPVGGGSGANVLTF
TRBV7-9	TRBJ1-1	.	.	TGTGCCAGCAGACCCGACAGGAAGAACACTGAAGCTTTCTTT	CASRPDRKNTEAFF
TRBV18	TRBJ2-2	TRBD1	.	TGTGCCAGCTCACCACCGGGGACAGCGAACACCGGGGAGCTGTTTTTT	CASSPPGTANTGELFF
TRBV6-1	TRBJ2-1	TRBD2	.	TGTGCCAGCACTCCTAGCGGGGGGCTAAATGAGCAGTTCTTC	CASTPSGGLNEQFF
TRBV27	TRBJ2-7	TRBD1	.	TGTGCCAGCAGTTCTCGGACAGGGATCATGTTCTACGAGCAGTACTTC	CASSSRTGIMFYEQYF
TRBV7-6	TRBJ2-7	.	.	TGTGCCAGCAGCTTAGATGCCAGGGGCTCGAGCGAGCAGTACTTC	CASSLDARGSSEQYF
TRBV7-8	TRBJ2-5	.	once	TGTGCCAGCAGCTCGGGAGAGACCCAGTACTTC	CASSSGETQYF
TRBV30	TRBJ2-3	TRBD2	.	TGTGCCTGGAGTGGGGTACTAGCGGGAGGTTACCTTTGGGATACGCAGTATTTT	CAWSGVLAGGYLWDTQYF
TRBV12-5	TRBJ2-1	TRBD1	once	TGTGCTAGTGGTTTGGGGACAGGCTCCTACAATGAGCAGTTCTTC	CASGLGTGSYNEQFF
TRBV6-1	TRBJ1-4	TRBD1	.	TGTGCCAGTTCTCACAGGGGAACAAATGAAAAACTGTTTTTT	CASSHRGTNEKLFF
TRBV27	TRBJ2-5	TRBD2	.	TGTGCCAGCAGTTCTGCAGCAGCGGGAAAACAAGAGACCCAGTACTTC	CASSSAAAGKQETQYF
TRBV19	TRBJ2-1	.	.	TGTGCCAGTAGTATAGACCCCAGCTACAATGAGCAGTTCTTC	CASSIDPSYNEQFF
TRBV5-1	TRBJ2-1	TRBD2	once	TGCGCCAGCAGCCCGGTCCCGGGACTAGCGGGAGGGAACTACAATGAGCAGTTCTTC	CASSPVPGLAGGNYNEQFF
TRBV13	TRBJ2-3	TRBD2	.	TGTGCCAGCAGCTTAGGGCCAAGAATAGCGGGAAGAGATACGCAGTATTTT	CASSLGPRIAGRDTQYF
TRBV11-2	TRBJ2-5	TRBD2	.	TGTGCCAGCAGCTTCACTTTGGCGGCGGGAGGACAGACCCAGTACTTC	CASSFTLAAGGQTQYF
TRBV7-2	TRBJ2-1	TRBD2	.	TGTGCCAGCAGCTCGCCAGCGGGAGGCATTAATGAGCAGTTCTTC	CASSSPAGGINEQFF
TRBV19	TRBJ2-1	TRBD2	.	TGTGCCAGTAATAAGGGACTAGCGGGGGGGAATGAGCAGTTCTTC	CASNKGLAGGNEQFF
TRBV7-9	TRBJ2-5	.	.	TGTGCCAGCAGCCCGAGGGTCGAGACCCAGTACTTC	CASSPRVETQYF
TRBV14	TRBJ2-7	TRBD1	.	TGTGCCAGCAGCCGTTCCGGGACAGCCTACGAGCAGTACTTC	CASSRSGTAYEQYF
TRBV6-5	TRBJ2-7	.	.	TGTGCCAGCAGTTACTCCCGGGAGCAGTACTTC	CASSYSREQYF
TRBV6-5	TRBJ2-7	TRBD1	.	TGTGCCAGCAGTTACTCCGACAGGGGGACCCACGAGCAGTACTTC	CASSYSDRGTHEQYF